Given below is one T cell receptor beta chain in context. Its antigen is not identified. With 2 bases clipped from V and 3 bases from J, the junction kept 5 bases outside the gene matches. Germline V gives CDR1 LNHDA, CDR2 SQIVND (reference sequence). This CDR3 region has 15 residues. Sequenced by immunoSEQ multiplex PCR; TCRdb stores in-frame clones only, minus some. The sample comprises more than 95,000 clones, around 90% of which are singletons, and 2% rests with the top ten. This entry belongs to a study of cytomegalovirus exposure and HLA in healthy donors. Looking at the study overall: A later analysis reported the 100 to 150 validation repertoires used the same platform as the approximately 660 first-cohort repertoires.

Study-level findings and limits: In a later analysis, first-cohort TCR clusters were found to tend to co-occur in the approximately 120 validation repertoires. Rare TCR sequences dominated, though some public TCRs recurred in many donors. The study designated about 180 TCR beta chains cytomegalovirus-associated.

The chain is built from TRBV19 and TRBJ1-2, with 8 positions matching TRBD1. The sample taken for sequencing was PBMCs. This sequence originates from a woman under 30 in good health and CMV-seronegative. The CDR3 nucleotides are TGTGCCAGTAGTATAAACAGGGGGAGCCACTATGGCTACACCTTC. Translation: CASSINRGSHYGYTF.